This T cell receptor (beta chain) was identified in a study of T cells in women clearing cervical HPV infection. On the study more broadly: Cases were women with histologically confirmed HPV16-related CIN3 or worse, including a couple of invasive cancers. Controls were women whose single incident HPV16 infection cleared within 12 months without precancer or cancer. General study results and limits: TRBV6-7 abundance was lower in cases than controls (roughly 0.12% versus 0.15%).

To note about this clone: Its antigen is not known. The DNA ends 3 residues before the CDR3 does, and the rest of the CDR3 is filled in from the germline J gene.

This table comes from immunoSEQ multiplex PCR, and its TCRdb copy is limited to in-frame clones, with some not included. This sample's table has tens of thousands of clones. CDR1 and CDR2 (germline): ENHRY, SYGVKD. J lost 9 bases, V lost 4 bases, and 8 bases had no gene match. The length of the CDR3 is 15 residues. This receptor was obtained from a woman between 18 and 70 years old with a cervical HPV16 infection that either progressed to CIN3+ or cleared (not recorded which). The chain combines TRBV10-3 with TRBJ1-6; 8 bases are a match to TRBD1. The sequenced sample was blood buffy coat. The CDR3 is CAISAGGPSGSPLHF. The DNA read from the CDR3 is TGTGCCATCAGTGCAGGGGGCCCCAGTGGTTCACCC.